This T cell receptor beta chain is from a study of human T cells and chemical hapten exposure. Overall study results and limits: Expanded TCRs were compared with controls, and the expanded TCRs formed significantly more large CDR3 similarity clusters.

Via MiXCR, TCRdb re-called the RACE reads, giving one row per CDR3 protein. Of some 62,000 distinct CDR3 sequences in the sample, 9.5% to 11% were seen once. CDR3 length: 12 amino acids. Per the germline V gene, CDR1 is SQVTM and CDR2 is ANQGSEA. V was cut by 5 bases and J by 0 bases, with 7 bases left in between. On this clonotype: As yet, its antigen is unknown.

Specified time point: patch test 3, about 24 weeks after DPC sensitization. Treatment indicated: therapeutic diphenylcyclopropenone sensitization with weekly scalp DPC. Material: whole blood, obtained in connection with sensitization to the hapten diphenylcyclopropenone (DPC). The sequence derives from a woman in her twenties or thirties with alopecia areata. Some clones in this sample may be carry-over from other donors' samples. The genes are TRBV29-1 and TRBJ1-1; D is unresolved. CDR3 nucleotide sequence: TGCAGCGTTAGCAAGGTGAACACTGAAGCTTTCTTT. This sequence encodes CSVSKVNTEAFF.